A selection of T cell receptor beta chains follows, all from one sample in a study of T cell responses to AZD1222 COVID-19 vaccine. Assay: immunoSEQ multiplex PCR; the TCRdb copy retains only in-frame clones and omits some. The table records around 120,000 clones, roughly 84% of them present only once. Sequenced here: peripheral blood, sampled on day 0 of AZD1222 vaccination. The origin of the receptors is an adult in good health. Both conserved end residues are part of each CDR3. D genes are given only for firm matches. The size field is filled for only some rows; it gives once, few, many or a size class.

clone size,D gene,J gene,V gene,CDR3 protein,CDR3 DNA
NA,NA,TRBJ1-2,TRBV25-1,CASSESWGDGYGYTF,TGTGCCAGCAGTGAATCCTGGGGGGATGGGTATGGCTACACCTTC
NA,NA,TRBJ2-2,TRBV7-6,CASSLSGAGELFF,TGTGCCAGCAGCTTATCCGGTGCCGGGGAGCTGTTTTTT
NA,TRBD1,TRBJ1-2,TRBV5-1,CASSWTGRSYTF,TGCGCCAGCAGCTGGACAGGGAGAAGCTACACCTTC
NA,NA,TRBJ1-1,TRBV29-1,CSVDRQTMNTEAFF,TGCAGCGTTGACCGGCAGACCATGAACACTGAAGCTTTCTTT
NA,NA,TRBJ2-1,TRBV13,CASSSLRAGGNEQFF,TGTGCCAGCAGCTCCCTCAGGGCCGGGGGCAATGAGCAGTTCTTC
NA,NA,TRBJ2-3,TRBV28,CASWGLSDTQYF,TGTGCCAGCTGGGGACTTTCAGATACGCAGTATTTT
NA,NA,TRBJ1-5,TRBV3-1/TRBV3-2,CASSQSDNQPQHF,TGTGCCAGCAGCCAATCGGACAATCAGCCCCAGCATTTT
NA,NA,TRBJ2-1,TRBV6-4,CASSDDPSSYNEQFF,TGTGCCAGCAGTGACGACCCGAGCTCCTACAATGAGCAGTTCTTC
NA,NA,TRBJ1-1,TRBV28,CASSFPMNTEAFF,TGTGCCAGCAGTTTCCCTATGAACACTGAAGCTTTCTTT
NA,NA,TRBJ1-1,TRBV3-1/TRBV3-2,CASSLRGTEAFF,TGTGCCAGCAGCTTACGGGGGACTGAAGCTTTCTTT
once,NA,TRBJ1-2,TRBV6-2/TRBV6-3,CASSYRQAGYGYTF,TGTGCCAGCAGTTACCGACAGGCCGGCTATGGCTACACCTTC
once,NA,TRBJ1-6,TRBV19,CASSIMGDSPLHF,TGTGCCAGTAGTATTATGGGAGATTCACCCCTCCACTTT
NA,TRBD2,TRBJ2-7,TRBV18,CASSPPSGGASYEQYF,TGTGCCAGCTCACCACCTAGCGGGGGGGCCTCCTACGAGCAGTACTTC
NA,TRBD1,TRBJ1-2,TRBV6-6,CASSPWAGQGSSNYGYTF,TGTGCCAGCAGTCCGTGGGCGGGACAGGGTTCGTCGAACTATGGCTACACCTTC
NA,NA,TRBJ1-2,TRBV6-5,CASSYLPPGLGNGYTF,TGTGCCAGCAGTTACCTACCCCCGGGGCTAGGGAATGGCTACACCTTC
NA,TRBD1,TRBJ2-1,TRBV28,CASSFPDRGPYNEQFF,TGTGCCAGCAGTTTCCCCGACAGGGGGCCCTACAATGAGCAGTTCTTC
NA,NA,TRBJ2-7,TRBV5-1,CASSPGLDYEQYF,TGCGCCAGCAGCCCTGGACTGGACTACGAGCAGTACTTC
NA,NA,TRBJ1-5,TRBV6-5,CAAGTQPQHF,TGTGCCGCAGGAACCCAGCCCCAGCATTTT
NA,NA,TRBJ2-7,TRBV20-1,CSASPDSTYEQYF,TGCAGTGCTAGTCCAGACAGTACCTACGAGCAGTACTTC
NA,TRBD2,TRBJ2-5,TRBV5-4,CASSGAASGVKTQYF,TGTGCCAGCAGCGGCGCCGCTAGCGGAGTAAAGACCCAGTACTTC
NA,TRBD1,TRBJ1-1,TRBV9,CASSVEGRGYWGTEAFF,TGTGCCAGCAGCGTAGAGGGCAGGGGGTATTGGGGCACTGAAGCTTTCTTT
NA,NA,TRBJ1-2,TRBV12-3/TRBV12-4,CASSYRVNYGYTF,TGTGCCAGCAGTTACAGGGTTAACTATGGCTACACCTTC
NA,TRBD1,TRBJ1-1,TRBV2,CASSVEDRGGAEAFF,TGTGCCAGCAGTGTTGAGGACAGGGGGGGCGCTGAAGCTTTCTTT
NA,NA,TRBJ1-5,TRBV12-5,CASGLLDQPQHF,TGTGCTAGTGGTTTATTAGATCAGCCCCAGCATTTT
NA,TRBD1,TRBJ1-6,TRBV28,CASSFRDRAGSPLHF,TGTGCCAGCAGTTTCCGGGACAGGGCAGGCTCACCCCTCCACTTT
NA,TRBD2,TRBJ2-1,TRBV7-9,CASSSSGSYEQFF,TGTGCCAGCAGCTCTAGCGGGAGCTATGAGCAGTTCTTC
NA,NA,TRBJ1-2,TRBV6-5,CASAPANYGYTF,TGTGCCAGCGCCCCGGCTAACTATGGCTACACCTTC
NA,TRBD2,TRBJ2-7,TRBV6-1,CASSDLGLADVTQYF,TGTGCCAGCAGTGATTTGGGGCTAGCGGATGTCACCCAGTACTTC
NA,NA,TRBJ1-4,TRBV28,CASNEGGATNEKLFF,TGTGCCAGCAACGAGGGAGGCGCAACTAATGAAAAACTGTTTTTT
NA,NA,TRBJ2-2,TRBV7-3,CASSLKAAGRLPGGELFF,TGTGCCAGCAGCTTAAAGGCGGCAGGGAGGTTGCCCGGCGGGGAGCTGTTTTTT
once,TRBD1,TRBJ1-2,TRBV5-1,CASRQGVKVNYGYTF,TGCGCCAGCAGGCAGGGGGTGAAAGTGAACTATGGCTACACCTTC
NA,NA,TRBJ1-1,TRBV10-1,CASSESIGPSCTINTEAFF,TGCGCCAGCAGTGAGTCGATAGGTCCCTCTTGCACTATCAACACTGAAGCTTTCTTT
NA,NA,TRBJ1-2,TRBV28,CASSFEGSNYGYTF,TGTGCCAGCAGTTTCGAGGGTTCTAACTATGGCTACACCTTC
NA,NA,TRBJ2-1,TRBV4-1,CASSRDTDYNEQFF,TGCGCCAGCAGCCGGGACACGGACTACAATGAGCAGTTCTTC
NA,NA,TRBJ1-2,TRBV7-2,CASSPSSGNYGYTF,TGTGCCAGCAGCCCTTCGAGCGGTAACTATGGCTACACCTTC
NA,NA,TRBJ2-3,TRBV6-5,CASRSGGADTQYF,TGTGCCAGCAGATCGGGGGGCGCAGATACGCAGTATTTT
NA,TRBD1,TRBJ1-5,TRBV12-3/TRBV12-4,CASTTGQLEPQHF,TGTGCCAGCACCACGGGACAGCTGGAGCCCCAGCATTTT
NA,TRBD1,TRBJ1-2,TRBV28,CASSLFATGFGYTF,TGTGCCAGCAGTTTATTCGCGACAGGGTTTGGCTACACCTTC
NA,TRBD1,TRBJ1-2,TRBV5-1,CASSIVPGQGAYGYTF,TGCGCCAGCAGCATTGTCCCGGGACAGGGCGCCTATGGCTACACCTTC
NA,NA,TRBJ2-7,TRBV18,CASSKTGLGNEQYF,TGTGCCAGCTCAAAAACAGGGTTGGGGAACGAGCAGTACTTC
NA,NA,TRBJ2-1,TRBV3-1/TRBV3-2,CASSLPGPYNEQFF,TGTGCCAGCAGCCTCCCGGGACCATACAATGAGCAGTTCTTC
once,TRBD2,TRBJ2-5,TRBV13,CASSPGLAGKETQYF,TGTGCCAGCAGCCCAGGACTAGCGGGAAAAGAGACCCAGTACTTC
NA,NA,TRBJ2-7,TRBV4-2,CASSQDRHNYEQYF,TGTGCCAGCAGCCAAGATAGACACAATTACGAGCAGTACTTC
NA,NA,TRBJ1-5,TRBV19,CASSTGQNGPQHF,TGTGCCAGTAGTACCGGACAGAATGGGCCCCAGCATTTT
NA,NA,TRBJ2-7,TRBV4-1,CASSQASVGAGYEQYF,TGCGCCAGCAGCCAAGCCTCGGTGGGGGCGGGTTACGAGCAGTACTTC
NA,NA,TRBJ2-1,TRBV5-4,CASSLGSSSYNEQFF,TGTGCCAGCAGCCTGGGGAGTAGCTCCTACAATGAGCAGTTCTTC
NA,NA,TRBJ1-1,TRBV6-5,CASTGAGNTEAFF,TGTGCCAGCACGGGGGCTGGGAACACTGAAGCTTTCTTT
NA,TRBD2,TRBJ2-7,TRBV3-1/TRBV3-2,CASSRRGLAYEQYF,TGTGCCAGCAGCCGACGGGGACTAGCCTACGAGCAGTACTTC
NA,NA,TRBJ2-7,TRBV27,CASSAEAHVSYEQYF,TGTGCCAGCAGTGCCGAGGCTCACGTCTCCTACGAGCAGTACTTC
once,NA,TRBJ1-5,TRBV6-5,CASTLGRAQPQHF,TGTGCCAGCACCCTAGGGAGGGCTCAGCCCCAGCATTTT
NA,TRBD1,TRBJ1-1,TRBV28,CASSLAGGNTEAFF,TGTGCCAGCAGTTTAGCAGGGGGGAACACTGAAGCTTTCTTT
NA,NA,TRBJ2-1,TRBV7-2,CASSSVEGGYNEQFF,TGTGCCAGCAGCTCCGTCGAGGGGGGATACAATGAGCAGTTCTTC
NA,NA,TRBJ2-7,TRBV12-3/TRBV12-4,CASSIGTHEQYF,TGTGCCAGCAGTATCGGGACTCACGAGCAGTACTTC
NA,NA,TRBJ1-5,TRBV27,CASSPEGLRNQPQHF,TGTGCCAGCAGTCCAGAGGGCCTCCGCAATCAGCCCCAGCATTTT
NA,NA,TRBJ1-2,TRBV12-3/TRBV12-4,CASSLRAQWGYTF,TGTGCCAGCAGTTTAAGGGCCCAGTGGGGCTACACCTTC